This section outlines one T cell receptor (beta chain) sequence together with its context. Its antigen is currently unknown. The data were taken from a study of CD8+CD57+ T cells in acquired aplastic anemia. The template for TCR beta VDJ and CDR3 sequence profiling was genomic DNA. In TCRdb, the reads were re-called with MiXCR into one record per CDR3 protein. Of 400,000 to 450,000 distinct CDR3 sequences listed, roughly 68% are singletons. Study-wide results and caveats: Common to patients and controls were about 31 CD8+ CDR3 sequences.

Specimen: sorted CD4+, CD8+, or CD8+CD57+ T cells (not recorded which) from PBMCs. This TCR was sampled from a human donor in good health, serving as a control.

The CDR3 loop is CASSLGPGHDPGELFF. The CDR3 nucleotides read TGTGCCAGCAGCCTAGGCCCGGGGCACGATCCCGGGGAGCTGTTTTTT. This chain links TRBV7-2 with TRBJ2-2; D is possibly TRBD1 or TRBD2 (5 bases each). CDR3 length: 16 residues. V was clipped by 5 bases and J by 6 bases, with 19 bases between them. In germline, CDR1 is SGHTA, CDR2 FQGNSA.